This TCR beta chain emerged from a study of spatial heterogeneity in lung cancer. Study results and limitations: Mutation tallies in tumors tracked expanded intratumoral alpha and beta TCR counts.

Time point reported: sample taken at primary tumor resection. Whole RNA was taken from tumor, nontumor lung or frozen PBMC; it was then sequenced unsorted. CDR3 length equals 13 residues. Trimming at V came to 5 bases and at J to 9 bases, leaving 5 bases not matched to a gene. The germline V gene has CDR1 LNHNV and CDR2 YYDKDF (reference sequence). This clonotype is termed medium-sized. Its specificity is unknown. In TCRdb, the 5' RACE reads were re-called with MiXCR into one record per CDR3 protein. The sample lists some 9,000 distinct CDR3 sequences; approximately 14% were seen once. The sequence derives from a male donor with early-stage non-small cell lung cancer. The specimen was lung tumor tissue, collected at surgery. This chain joins TRBV15 and TRBJ2-2; TRBD2 agrees at 8 bases. Here the CDR3 reads CATSGTRGWELFF. The CDR3, as DNA: TGTGCCACCAGCGGGACTAGAGGTTGGGAGCTGTTTTTT.